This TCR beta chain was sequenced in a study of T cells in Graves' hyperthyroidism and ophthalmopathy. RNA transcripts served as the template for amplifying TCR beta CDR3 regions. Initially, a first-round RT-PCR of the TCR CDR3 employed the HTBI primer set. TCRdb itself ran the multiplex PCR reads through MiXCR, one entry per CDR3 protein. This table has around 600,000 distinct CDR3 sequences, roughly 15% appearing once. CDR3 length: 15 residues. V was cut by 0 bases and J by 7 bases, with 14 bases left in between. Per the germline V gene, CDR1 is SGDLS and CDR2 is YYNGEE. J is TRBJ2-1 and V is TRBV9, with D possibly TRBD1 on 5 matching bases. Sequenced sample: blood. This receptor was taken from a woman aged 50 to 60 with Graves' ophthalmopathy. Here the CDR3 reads CASSVGANQGNEQFF. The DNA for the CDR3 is TGTGCCAGCAGCGTAGGGGCAAACCAGGGAAATGAGCAGTTCTTC.